This TCR beta chain emerged from a study of molecular identifiers for immune sequencing clone quantification. The germline gives CDR1 MNHNY, CDR2 SVGAGI (reference sequence). This CDR3 is 13 amino acids long. About this clonotype itself: This may be a read error: a much more frequent sequence differs by one nucleotide.

Methods described previously were used for bulk TCR libraries, and listed TCR primers were applied. TCRdb re-analysed the PCR reads in MiXCR, keeping a single row per CDR3 protein. The sample holds more than 450,000 distinct CDR3 sequences; about 25% are singletons and the top ten take 0.7% to 0.9%. What was sequenced was naive CD8+ T cells from blood, with Jurkat cell RNA spiked in. Specified subset: FACS-sorted CD8+CD4-CCR7+CD45RA+ naive T cells. The sequence was collected from a human donor in good health. Some libraries in this study had Jurkat cell RNA spiked in. This sequence joins TRBV6-6 and TRBJ2-5, with D tentatively TRBD2 (6 bases). Here the CDR3 reads CASNSWGEEAQYF. The DNA of the CDR3 is TGTGCCAGCAACTCTTGGGGGGAAGAGGCCCAGTACTTC.